Listed below are T cell receptor beta chains from one sample, sequenced in a study of human thymus T cells. TCRdb's table, derived via immunoSEQ multiplex PCR, lists solely in-frame clones and lacks some. The sample carries some 130,000 clones, around 94% recorded once. The specimen sequenced was thymus tissue. The receptors were gathered from a boy under two years old with a congenital heart defect but otherwise immunologically healthy. CDR3s include the opening cysteine and the closing phenylalanine or tryptophan. The order of the fields is V gene, clone size, J gene, D gene, CDR3 protein, CDR3 DNA. D genes are given only for firm matches. A row's size may be missing; if present it is once, few, many or a size class.

V: TRBV4-3
size: NA
J: TRBJ2-5
D: NA
CDR3: CASSQDRVETQYF
DNA: TGCGCCAGCAGCCAAGATCGGGTGGAGACCCAGTACTTC

V: TRBV6-4
size: NA
J: TRBJ2-4
D: TRBD2
CDR3: CASRSAGGAKNIQYF
DNA: TGTGCCAGCAGATCAGCGGGGGGAGCCAAAAACATTCAGTACTTC

V: TRBV11-2
size: NA
J: TRBJ1-2
D: TRBD1
CDR3: CASSPRDRGQKGYGYTF
DNA: TGTGCCAGCAGCCCCCGGGACAGGGGGCAAAAAGGCTATGGCTACACCTTC

V: TRBV7-2
size: NA
J: TRBJ2-5
D: TRBD1
CDR3: CASSPTTGDQETQYF
DNA: TGTGCCAGCAGCCCCACGACAGGGGACCAAGAGACCCAGTACTTC

V: TRBV6-5
size: once
J: TRBJ1-6
D: NA
CDR3: CASSGEPPHSPLHF
DNA: TGTGCCAGCAGTGGGGAGCCACCTCATTCACCCCTCCACTTT

V: TRBV6-6
size: NA
J: TRBJ2-3
D: TRBD1
CDR3: CASSTGQGADTQYF
DNA: TGTGCCAGCAGTACCGGACAGGGGGCAGATACGCAGTATTTT

V: TRBV4-1
size: NA
J: TRBJ2-1
D: NA
CDR3: CASNTKIRPSSSYNEQFF
DNA: TGCGCCAGCAACACGAAAATCCGACCGAGCAGCTCCTACAATGAGCAGTTCTTC

V: TRBV2
size: NA
J: TRBJ2-7
D: NA
CDR3: CASSDGFYEQYF
DNA: TGTGCCAGCAGTGACGGATTCTACGAGCAGTACTTC

V: TRBV4-3
size: NA
J: TRBJ2-3
D: TRBD2
CDR3: CASSPDPTSGGPVDTQYF
DNA: TGCGCCAGCAGCCCCGACCCGACTAGCGGGGGCCCTGTGGATACGCAGTATTTT

V: TRBV5-1
size: NA
J: TRBJ2-2
D: TRBD2
CDR3: CASRPTGAGGPYTGELFF
DNA: TGCGCCAGCAGACCCACAGGAGCGGGGGGGCCCTACACCGGGGAGCTGTTTTTT

V: TRBV4-1
size: once
J: TRBJ1-4
D: NA
CDR3: CASSQVYPEKLFF
DNA: TGCGCCAGCAGCCAAGTTTACCCTGAAAAACTGTTTTTT

V: TRBV7-8
size: NA
J: TRBJ2-1
D: NA
CDR3: CASSLSLHEQFF
DNA: TGTGCCAGCAGCTTATCTCTCCATGAGCAGTTCTTC

V: TRBV6-1
size: NA
J: TRBJ2-7
D: NA
CDR3: CASSCQIYEQYF
DNA: TGTGCCAGCAGCTGCCAAATCTACGAGCAGTACTTC

V: TRBV4-3
size: few
J: TRBJ2-1
D: NA
CDR3: CASSQERGGALGEQFF
DNA: TGCGCCAGCAGCCAAGAAAGGGGGGGGGCCCTAGGTGAGCAGTTCTTC

V: TRBV29-1
size: NA
J: TRBJ1-2
D: NA
CDR3: CSVERGQSF
DNA: TGCAGCGTTGAGCGGGGGCAATCCTTC

V: TRBV28
size: NA
J: TRBJ1-1
D: NA
CDR3: CASTLEVQDPNTEAFF
DNA: TGTGCCAGCACCCTCGAAGTACAGGACCCGAACACTGAAGCTTTCTTT

V: TRBV2
size: NA
J: TRBJ2-3
D: NA
CDR3: CASSEKARADTQYF
DNA: TGTGCCAGCAGTGAGAAGGCAAGGGCAGATACGCAGTATTTT

V: TRBV7-2
size: NA
J: TRBJ2-7
D: TRBD2
CDR3: CASSPRLAGPSSYEQYF
DNA: TGTGCCAGCAGCCCCCGACTAGCGGGGCCTAGCTCCTACGAGCAGTACTTC

V: TRBV11-3
size: NA
J: TRBJ2-7
D: TRBD1
CDR3: CASSLEDRSPEQYF
DNA: TGTGCCAGCAGCTTGGAGGACAGGTCTCCCGAGCAGTACTTC

V: TRBV14
size: NA
J: TRBJ2-5
D: NA
CDR3: CASSPDERKEETQYF
DNA: TGTGCCAGCAGCCCCGACGAACGGAAAGAAGAGACCCAGTACTTC

V: TRBV6-4
size: NA
J: TRBJ1-6
D: TRBD1
CDR3: CASSGRGRVASSYNSPLHF
DNA: TGTGCCAGCAGCGGGAGGGGGCGCGTAGCGAGCTCCTATAATTCACCCCTCCACTTT

V: TRBV15
size: NA
J: TRBJ1-2
D: TRBD1
CDR3: CATDRDRDGGYTF
DNA: TGTGCCACCGACCGGGACAGGGATGGAGGCTACACCTTC